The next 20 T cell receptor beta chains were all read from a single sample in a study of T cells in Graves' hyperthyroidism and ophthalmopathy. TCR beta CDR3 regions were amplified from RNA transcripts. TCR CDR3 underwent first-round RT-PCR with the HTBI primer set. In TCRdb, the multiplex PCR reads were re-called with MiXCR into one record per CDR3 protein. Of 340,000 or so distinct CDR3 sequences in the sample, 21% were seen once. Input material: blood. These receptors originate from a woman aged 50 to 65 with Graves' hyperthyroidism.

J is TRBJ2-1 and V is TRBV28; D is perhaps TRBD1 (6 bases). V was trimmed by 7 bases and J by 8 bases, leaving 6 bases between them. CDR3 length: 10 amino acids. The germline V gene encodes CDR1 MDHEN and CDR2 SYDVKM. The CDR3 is CASKGDEQFF. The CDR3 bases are TGTGCCAGCAAGGGGGATGAGCAGTTCTTC.

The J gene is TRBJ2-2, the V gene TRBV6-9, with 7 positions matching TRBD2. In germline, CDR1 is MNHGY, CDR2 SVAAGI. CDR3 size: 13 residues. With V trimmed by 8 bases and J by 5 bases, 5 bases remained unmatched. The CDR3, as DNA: TGTGCCAGCGCCCCTAGCGGAACCGGGGAGCTGTTTTTT. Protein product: CASAPSGTGELFF.

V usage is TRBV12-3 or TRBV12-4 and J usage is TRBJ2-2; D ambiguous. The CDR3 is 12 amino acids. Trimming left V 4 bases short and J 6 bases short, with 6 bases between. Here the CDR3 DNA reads TGTGCCAGCAGTTACGGACCCGGGGAGCTGTTTTTT. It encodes CASSYGPGELFF.

The CDR3 sequence: CATRPPTAPEAFF. The CDR3 region has the DNA TGTGCCACCCGCCCACCGACGGCACCTGAAGCTTTCTTT. The chain is built from TRBV7-9 and TRBJ1-1; D gene uncertain. Germline V gene lookup returns CDR1 SEHNR and CDR2 FQNEAQ (reference sequence). This CDR3 is built from 13 residues. The V and J ends lost 10 bases and 6 bases respectively, with 18 bases between them.

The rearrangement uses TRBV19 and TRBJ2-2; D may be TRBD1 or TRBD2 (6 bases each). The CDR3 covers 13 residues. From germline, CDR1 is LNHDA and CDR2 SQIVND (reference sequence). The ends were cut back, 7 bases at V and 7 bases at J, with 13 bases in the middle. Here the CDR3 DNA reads TGTGCCAGTAAGGAAGGGGGGAACGGGGAGCTGTTTTTT. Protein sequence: CASKEGGNGELFF.

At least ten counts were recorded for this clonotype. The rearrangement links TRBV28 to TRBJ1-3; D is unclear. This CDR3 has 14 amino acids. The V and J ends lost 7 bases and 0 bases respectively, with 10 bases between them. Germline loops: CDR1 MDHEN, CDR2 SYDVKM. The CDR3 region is CASTQAFSGNTIYF. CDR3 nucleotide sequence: TGTGCCAGCACTCAGGCCTTCTCTGGAAACACCATATATTTT.

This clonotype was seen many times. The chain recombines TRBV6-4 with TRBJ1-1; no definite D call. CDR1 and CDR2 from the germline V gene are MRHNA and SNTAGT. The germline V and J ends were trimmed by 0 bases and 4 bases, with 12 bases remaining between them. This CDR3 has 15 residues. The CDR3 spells CASSDSGVWCTEAFF. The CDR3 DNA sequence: TGTGCCAGCAGTGACTCCGGGGTGTGGTGCACTGAAGCTTTCTTT.

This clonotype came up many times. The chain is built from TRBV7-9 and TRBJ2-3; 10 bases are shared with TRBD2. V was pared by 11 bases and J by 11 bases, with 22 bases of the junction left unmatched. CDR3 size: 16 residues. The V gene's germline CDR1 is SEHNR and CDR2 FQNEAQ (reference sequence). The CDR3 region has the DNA TGTGCCGACCGAGAAATCCCAGCGGGGGGGCAGGGGAAGCAGTATTTT. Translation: CADREIPAGGQGKQYF. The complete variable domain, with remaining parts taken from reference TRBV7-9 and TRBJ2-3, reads DTGVSQNPRHKITKRGQNVTFRCDPISEHNRLYWYRQTLGQGPEFLTYFQNEAQLEKSRLLSDRFSAERPKGSFSTLEIQRTEQGDSAMYLCADREIPAGGQGKQYFGPGTRLTVL.

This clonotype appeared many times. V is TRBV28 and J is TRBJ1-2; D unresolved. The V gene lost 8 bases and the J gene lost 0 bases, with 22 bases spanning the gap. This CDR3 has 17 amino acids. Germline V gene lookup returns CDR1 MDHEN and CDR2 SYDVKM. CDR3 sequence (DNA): TGTGCCAGCGCCACGGAGGACGCCTTTTTAGCTAACTATGGCTACACCTTC. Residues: CASATEDAFLANYGYTF.

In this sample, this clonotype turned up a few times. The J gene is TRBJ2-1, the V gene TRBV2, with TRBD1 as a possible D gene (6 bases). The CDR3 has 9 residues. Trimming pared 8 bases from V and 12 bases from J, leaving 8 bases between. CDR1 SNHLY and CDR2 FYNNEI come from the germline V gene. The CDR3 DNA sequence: TGTGCCAGCGGGGACACGCAGTTCTTC. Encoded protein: CASGDTQFF.

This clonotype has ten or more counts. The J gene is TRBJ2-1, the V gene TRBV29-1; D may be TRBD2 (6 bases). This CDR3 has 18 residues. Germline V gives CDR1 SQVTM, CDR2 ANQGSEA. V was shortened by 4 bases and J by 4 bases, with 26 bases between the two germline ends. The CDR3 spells CSVGRRGRREPLYNEQFF. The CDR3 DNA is TGCAGCGTTGGAAGGAGGGGCAGGAGGGAACCACTTTACAATGAGCAGTTCTTC.

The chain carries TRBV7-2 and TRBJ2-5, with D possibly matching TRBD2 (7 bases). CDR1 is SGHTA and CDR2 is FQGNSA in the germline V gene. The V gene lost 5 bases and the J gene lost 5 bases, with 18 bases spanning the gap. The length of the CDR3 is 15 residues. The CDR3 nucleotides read TGTGCCAGCAGCCCCTATTGGGGGGGCGAGGAGACCCAGTACTTC. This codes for CASSPYWGGEETQYF.

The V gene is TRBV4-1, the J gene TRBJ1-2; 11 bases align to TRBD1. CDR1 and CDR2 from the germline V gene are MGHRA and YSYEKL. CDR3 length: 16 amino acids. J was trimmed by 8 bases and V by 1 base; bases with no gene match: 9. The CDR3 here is CASSQVSGQGARGYTF. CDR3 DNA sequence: TGCGCCAGCAGCCAAGTGTCAGGACAGGGGGCGCGGGGCTACACCTTC.

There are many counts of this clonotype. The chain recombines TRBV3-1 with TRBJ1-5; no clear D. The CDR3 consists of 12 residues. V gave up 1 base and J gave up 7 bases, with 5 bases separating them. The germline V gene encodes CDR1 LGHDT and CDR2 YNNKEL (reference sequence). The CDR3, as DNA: TGTGCCAGCAGCCAAGTAGGCCAGCCCCAGCATTTT. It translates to CASSQVGQPQHF.

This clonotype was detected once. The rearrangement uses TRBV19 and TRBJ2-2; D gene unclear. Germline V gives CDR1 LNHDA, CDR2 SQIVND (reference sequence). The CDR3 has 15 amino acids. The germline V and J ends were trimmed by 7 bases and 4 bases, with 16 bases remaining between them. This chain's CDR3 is CASTSRGRTTGELFF. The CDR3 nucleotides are TGTGCCAGTACTTCCCGAGGCCGGACCACCGGGGAGCTGTTTTTT.

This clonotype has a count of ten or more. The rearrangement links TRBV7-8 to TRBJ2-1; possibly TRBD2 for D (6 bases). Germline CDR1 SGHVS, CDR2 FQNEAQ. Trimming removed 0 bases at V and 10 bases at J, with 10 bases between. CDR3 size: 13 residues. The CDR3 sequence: CASSLARGNEQFF. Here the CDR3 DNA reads TGTGCCAGCAGCTTAGCGCGCGGGAACGAGCAGTTCTTC.

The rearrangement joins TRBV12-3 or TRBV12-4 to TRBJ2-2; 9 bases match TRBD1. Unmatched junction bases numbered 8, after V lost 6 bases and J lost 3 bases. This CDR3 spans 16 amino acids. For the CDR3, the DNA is TGTGCCAGCAGGCCAAGGGACAGGGCGGACACCGGGGAGCTGTTTTTT. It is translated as CASRPRDRADTGELFF.

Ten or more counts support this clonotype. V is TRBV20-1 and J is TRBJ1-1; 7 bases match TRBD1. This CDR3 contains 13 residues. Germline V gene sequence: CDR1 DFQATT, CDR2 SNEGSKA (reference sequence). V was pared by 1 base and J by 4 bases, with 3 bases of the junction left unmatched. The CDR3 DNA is TGCAGTGCTAGAGGACAGGGCAGCACTGAAGCTTTCTTT. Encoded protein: CSARGQGSTEAFF.

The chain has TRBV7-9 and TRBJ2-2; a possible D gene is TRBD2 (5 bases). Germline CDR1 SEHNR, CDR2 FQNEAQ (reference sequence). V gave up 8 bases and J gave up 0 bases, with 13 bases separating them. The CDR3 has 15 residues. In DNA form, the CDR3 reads TGTGCCAGCGATAATAGCGATACGAACACCGGGGAGCTGTTTTTT. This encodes CASDNSDTNTGELFF.

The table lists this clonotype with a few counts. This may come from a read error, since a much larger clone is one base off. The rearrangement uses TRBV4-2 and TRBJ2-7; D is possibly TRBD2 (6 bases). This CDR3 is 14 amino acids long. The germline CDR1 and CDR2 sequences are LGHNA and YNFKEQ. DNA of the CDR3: TGTGCCACCTCCAACGACGGGAGCTCCCACGAGCAGTACTTC. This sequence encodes CATSNDGSSHEQYF.